One and the same sample provided the 19 T cell receptor beta chains below, sequenced in a study of cytomegalovirus exposure and HLA in healthy donors. Primers included in the PCR were 60 Vbeta and 13 Jbeta primers. Using immunoSEQ multiplex PCR, the repertoire was profiled, and TCRdb retains in-frame clones only, with some absent. The sample lists about 140,000 clones, about 80% occurring once. Sequenced sample: PBMCs. Receptors originate from a young man in good health and CMV-seropositive.

This sequence joins TRBV5-1 and TRBJ1-2; D remains unclear. The CDR3 sequence is 14 residues long. Trimming cost V 0 bases and J 4 bases, with 10 bases left between them. Germline assignment: CDR1 SGHRS and CDR2 YFSETQ. CDR3 nucleotides: TGCGCCAGCAGCTTGGGAAGAGATACCTATGGCTACACCTTC. This gives the protein CASSLGRDTYGYTF.

The V call is TRBV6-1, the J call TRBJ2-7, with TRBD2 identical over 7 bases. J gave up 2 bases and V 1 base, and 5 bases lay outside the gene matches. The V gene's germline CDR1 is MNHNS and CDR2 SASEGT. The CDR3 is 15 residues long. The CDR3, as DNA: TGTGCCAGCAGTGAAGGTCCTAGCGGCACCTACGAGCAGTACTTC. Its translation is CASSEGPSGTYEQYF.

The rearrangement joins TRBV6-1 to TRBJ1-4; TRBD1 is a possible D gene (6 bases). V dropped 4 bases and J dropped 8 bases, with 17 bases sitting between them. The CDR3 consists of 15 residues. In germline, CDR1 is MNHNS, CDR2 SASEGT. The CDR3 spells CASSASPTGWEKLFF. CDR3 in DNA: TGTGCCAGCAGTGCCTCCCCGACAGGTTGGGAAAAACTGTTTTTT.

This clone appeared a few times. J is TRBJ1-2 and V is TRBV30, with 9 bases aligning to TRBD1. The CDR3 runs 17 residues. The V and J ends lost 4 bases and 7 bases, in that order; junction bases with no gene match: 19. Germline assignment: CDR1 GTSNPN and CDR2 SVGIG (reference sequence). The CDR3 nucleotides are TGTGCCTGGAACAACCCGGGACAGGGTAGATTTGGTGGTGGCTACACCTTC. Its translation: CAWNNPGQGRFGGGYTF. Complete variable domain (other parts from reference TRBV30 and TRBJ1-2): SQTIHQWPATLVQPVGSPLSLECTVEGTSNPNLYWYRQAAGRGLQLLFYSVGIGQISSEVPQNLSASRPQDRQFILSSKKLLLSDSGFYLCAWNNPGQGRFGGGYTFGSGTRLTVV.

This chain uses TRBV7-9 with TRBJ2-3; no definite D call. Germline CDR1 and CDR2: SEHNR and FQNEAQ (reference sequence). The CDR3 extends over 15 amino acids. With 3 bases removed from V and 0 bases from J, the gap between germline ends came to 10 bases. CDR3 residues: CASSFAATSTDTQYF. DNA for the CDR3: TGTGCCAGCAGCTTTGCAGCGACTAGCACAGATACGCAGTATTTT.

By share, this clone ranks as medium-sized. The chain combines TRBV27 with TRBJ2-5; D uncertain. The CDR3 has 16 residues. Per germline, CDR1 MNHEY and CDR2 SMNVEV (reference sequence). The ends were cut back, 4 bases at V and 3 bases at J, with 18 bases in the middle. CDR3 nucleotides: TGTGCCAGCAGTTCTCTGATGGCAGGATTGAAAGAGACCCAGTACTTC. Amino acid sequence: CASSSLMAGLKETQYF.

V usage is TRBV2 and J usage is TRBJ1-2; possible D gene TRBD1, 5 bases. Trimming took off 2 bases at V and 12 bases at J, with 16 bases between the two ends. This CDR3 has 13 residues. Per germline, CDR1 SNHLY and CDR2 FYNNEI. CDR3 bases: TGTGCCAGCAGTGAACGCCAGGGATCTTTGGACACCTTC. Amino acids: CASSERQGSLDTF.

This sequence joins TRBV18 and TRBJ1-1; 9 nucleotides match TRBD1. The CDR3 runs 17 residues. Per germline, CDR1 KGHSH and CDR2 LQKENI. Trimming at V came to 6 bases and at J to 4 bases, leaving 15 bases not matched to a gene. In DNA form, the CDR3 reads TGTGCCAGCTCTCCAACAGGGGGCGCTTCGAGGTTCACTGAAGCTTTCTTT. Translation gives CASSPTGGASRFTEAFF.

This chain connects TRBV5-1 to TRBJ2-3, with 12 nucleotides matching TRBD2. This CDR3 region has 16 residues. Trimming removed 5 bases from V and 3 bases from J; junction bases left unmatched: 7. From germline, CDR1 is SGHRS and CDR2 YFSETQ. CDR3 in DNA: TGCGCCAGCAGACTAACCGGGACTAGCGGGACAGATACGCAGTATTTT. Its translation is CASRLTGTSGTDTQYF.

This clone has more than one count but fewer than ten. CDR3 loop: CASSLASGMNTEAFF. DNA of the CDR3: TGTGCCAGCAGCTTAGCGTCAGGCATGAACACTGAAGCTTTCTTT. The V and J genes are TRBV7-8 and TRBJ1-1; D unresolved. V lost 0 bases and J lost 0, with 8 bases in between. The CDR3 has 15 amino acids. CDR1 and CDR2 (germline): SGHVS, FQNEAQ.

In this sample, this clone turned up once. The chain is built from TRBV6-4 and TRBJ1-5; D ambiguous. Germline loops: CDR1 MRHNA, CDR2 SNTAGT. V lost 5 bases and J 11 bases, leaving 16 bases between the germline ends. The CDR3 extends over 13 amino acids. The CDR3 protein is CASSQEAFMSQHF. The CDR3 region has the DNA TGTGCCAGCAGTCAGGAAGCCTTTATGTCCCAGCATTTT.

This chain links TRBV28 with TRBJ2-7; TRBD1 matches at 8 bases. Looked up from germline, CDR1 is MDHEN and CDR2 is SYDVKM. V trimming: 3 bases; J trimming: 0 bases; junction bases outside the gene matches: 4. The CDR3 is 15 residues long. Written as DNA, the CDR3 is TGTGCCAGCAGTTTCCCCGGGACAGGCTCCTACGAGCAGTACTTC. Residues: CASSFPGTGSYEQYF.

In its sample, this clone was seen a few times. Within the sample, other DNA sequences also encode this same CDR3. V is TRBV7-3 and J is TRBJ2-5; 7 nucleotides match TRBD1. Germline CDR1 and CDR2: SGHTA and FQGTGA. J lost 5 bases, V lost 5 bases, and 5 bases had no gene match. The CDR3 has 13 amino acids. CDR3 in amino acids: CASSRDRGETQYF. The CDR3 DNA reads TGTGCCAGCAGCCGGGACAGAGGCGAGACCCAGTACTTC.

V usage is TRBV25-1 and J usage is TRBJ2-7; D is unresolved. The CDR3 loop spans 11 amino acids. The germline V gene encodes CDR1 MGHDK and CDR2 SYGVNS. The V and J ends lost 3 bases and 6 bases respectively, with 6 bases between them. Here the CDR3 DNA reads TGTGCCAGCAGTGACCTAATCGAGCAGTACTTC. It translates to CASSDLIEQYF.

The genes are TRBV2 and TRBJ1-6; 7 bases line up with TRBD1. From germline, CDR1 is SNHLY and CDR2 FYNNEI. The CDR3 length is 15 residues. V lost 5 bases to trimming and J lost 2 bases; unmatched junction nucleotides: 3. The CDR3 loop is CASSKQGTYNSPLHF. CDR3 coding DNA: TGTGCCAGCAGTAAACAGGGGACCTATAATTCACCCCTCCACTTT.

This clone appeared a few times. V gene TRBV9 combines with J gene TRBJ2-7; the D gene is possibly TRBD2 (6 bases). Germline loops: CDR1 SGDLS, CDR2 YYNGEE. The V end lost 4 bases, the J end lost 3 bases, and 14 bases lay between the germline ends. CDR3 length: 14 residues. CDR3 sequence: CASSPRIGGYEQYF. The CDR3 DNA follows: TGTGCCAGCAGCCCCCGTATCGGGGGCTACGAGCAGTACTTC.

This clone was seen a handful of times. The chain employs TRBV30 and TRBJ1-4; the match to TRBD1 covers 7 bases. CDR3 length equals 15 residues. The V gene's germline CDR1 is GTSNPN and CDR2 SVGIG (reference sequence). V shed 2 bases and J 8 bases; nucleotides not matched to a gene: 11. In nucleotides, the CDR3 is TGTGCCTGGAGTCACCCGACAGGGATCAGAGAAAAACTGTTTTTT. As protein: CAWSHPTGIREKLFF. The variable domain in full, with the rest retrieved from reference TRBV30 and TRBJ1-4, is SQTIHQWPATLVQPVGSPLSLECTVEGTSNPNLYWYRQAAGRGLQLLFYSVGIGQISSEVPQNLSASRPQDRQFILSSKKLLLSDSGFYLCAWSHPTGIREKLFFGSGTQLSVL.

The V call is TRBV27, the J call TRBJ1-4; D uncertain. The V gene lost 1 base and the J gene lost 11 bases, with 17 bases spanning the gap. There are 15 residues in the CDR3. From germline, CDR1 is MNHEY and CDR2 SMNVEV (reference sequence). CDR3 sequence: CASSLYFTPTGKLFF. As DNA, the CDR3 is TGTGCCAGCAGTTTATACTTTACACCCACCGGGAAACTGTTTTTT.

V and J are TRBV5-1 and TRBJ2-7, with a tentative D call TRBD1 (5 bases). The CDR3 extends over 17 amino acids. Germline V CDR1 and CDR2: SGHRS, YFSETQ. V lost 1 base, J lost 3 bases, and 20 bases lay in between. The CDR3 sequence is CASSLYLDTRRGYEQYF. CDR3 nucleotides: TGCGCCAGCAGCTTGTACTTGGACACCCGGAGAGGCTACGAGCAGTACTTC.